The subject of this entry is one T cell receptor beta chain. For the second PCR, which ran for about 7 to 11 cycles, a sample-barcoded 5' primer and a J-beta primer mix were used. MiXCR was run by TCRdb on the 5' RACE reads, yielding one entry per CDR3 protein. The table lists fewer than 1.5 million distinct CDR3 sequences, approximately 42% of them singletons. The data were obtained in a study of blood T cells in healthy people across ages. This CDR3 has 16 residues. With V trimmed by 3 bases and J by 7 bases, 13 bases remained unmatched. Germline CDR1 and CDR2: DFQATT and SNEGSKA (reference sequence).

The chain is built from TRBV20-1 and TRBJ1-4, with 8 bases lining up with TRBD1. This clonotype was obtained from a young woman in good health. Sequencing was performed on blood. The CDR3 region is CSARDLRQGFGEKLFF. The CDR3 nucleotides read TGCAGTGCTAGGGACCTCCGACAGGGGTTCGGTGAAAAACTGTTTTTT.